The sequence of this T cell receptor (beta chain) was determined in a study of beta chain features in type 1 diabetes listed by TCRdb under 2018. In terms of the full investigation: Mean age, gender distribution, total cell number and subset yield did not differ between patients and healthy donors. A total of 90 million to 120 million sorted cells were examined across all samples, and a strong correlation was observed between cell number per subset and RNA yield. In the study, recently diagnosed type 1 diabetes patients and matched healthy donors were compared on the TCRB repertoires of their sorted circulating CD4+ T cell subsets. Regulatory and stem cell-like memory subsets were obtained from only 8 patients and roughly eight healthy donors, while naive and central memory subsets were obtained from all 30 or so donors. Points the paper makes about the study in general: A moderate but significant shortening of TCRB CDR3 length was observed in type 1 diabetes patients in all four CD4+ subsets. HLA sub-analyses involved small numbers of individuals, so any influence of HLA type on TCRB rearrangement remained unresolved. Because cDNA was sequenced instead of genomic DNA, highly expressing activated cells could be over-represented, though the groups showed no difference in activation or CD3 levels. Patients with type 1 diabetes made fewer insertions and deleted more nucleotides at VDJ recombination sites, implying thymic rearrangement abnormalities. Naive, central memory and regulatory TCRB repertoires appeared to be more similar among patients than among healthy donors. Shorter templates might be favored by PCR, yet because patient and control samples were amplified and corrected together, any such skew would affect both groups equally.

The CDR3 spans 16 residues, from the cysteine through the phenylalanine. Only CDR3 DNA remains: 48 bases, in frame from the first base. The germline V gene yields SQVTM for CDR1 and ANQGSEA for CDR2. Germline trimming: 2 bases from V, 1 base from J; junction bases outside gene matches: 5. The entire amount of isolated RNA was reverse transcribed using the High Capacity cDNA Reverse Transcription Kit, so the sequenced TCRB transcripts were expressed ones. Naive, central memory and regulatory T cell samples underwent deep immunoSEQ sequencing, averaging roughly 3.4 million total reads per sample. Sorted cells were lysed in RLT buffer, and RNA was extracted using DNase-treated RNeasy Micro or Mini kits according to cell number. Each cell subset was processed separately to prevent cross-contamination, with patient and healthy donor samples processed together. TCRB sequences were amplified from cDNA with the immunoSEQ multiplex PCR, producing 87-bp fragments spanning the CDR3 region. Sequencing of the amplicons was performed on the Illumina HiSeq platform. Regarding the original processing steps: PCR bias was computationally corrected using synthetic template baselines, reads within Hamming distance 2 were collapsed, and singletons that could not be merged were discarded. By aligning reads against IMGT, V, D and J genes, CDR3 length, and insertions or deletions at six rearrangement sites were assigned. Within each subset, clonotype counts were normalized to the number of sorted cells before true diversity and Gini coefficients were calculated with the tcR R package. The overlap coefficient, calculated on TCRB nucleotide sequences, was used to measure repertoire sharing. TCRdb obtained this table from immuneACCESS and retained in-frame rearrangements with V and J assigned. These tables miss some clones; where compared with another copy, unresolved V genes account for less than half of the shortfall, and the remainder is unexplained. The V and J calls and the clone size are those of that table, but D and trimming were determined from the DNA. This sample lists some 150,000 clones; about 13% were detected once. The leading ten clones occupy under 1.5% of the sample.

Each donor gave one peripheral blood draw, roughly 120 mL on average, collected into heparinised tubes. A BD FACSAria II and a panel including CD45RO, CCR7, CD25, CD127, CD95 and CD27 were used to sort naive, central memory, regulatory and stem cell-like memory CD4+ T cells. Every sorted population had a purity above 95%. PBMCs were isolated immediately by Lymphoprep density gradient centrifugation and stained directly without culture. So that batch effects would be minimized, each experiment stained and sorted samples in pairs, pairing one healthy donor with one patient. Of note for this clone: The antigen it recognizes is unknown. Within one base of it there is no much larger clone, and no base qualities were kept.

The sequenced material came from central memory CD4+ T cells from blood. This clonotype was obtained from a man younger than 35 with type 1 diabetes. The chain is encoded by TRBV29-1 joined to TRBJ2-3, and 11 bases in between align with TRBD2. The DNA reads TGCAGCGTTGAACTAGCGGGGGGCGGGGGCACAGATACGCAGTATTTT. Its protein product is CSVELAGGGGTDTQYF.